A selection of T cell receptor beta chains follows, all from one sample in a study of Tregs in tolerant kidney transplant recipients. The method was immunoSEQ multiplex PCR; TCRdb's version includes in-frame clones alone and lacks a portion of them. The table has more than 60,000 clones, 80% to 90% seen once; the top ten hold around 1.9%. Material: Tregs from blood, obtained before the transplant. The source is a human donor who received a combined kidney and bone marrow transplant. Both conserved end residues are part of each CDR3. Fields, in order: J gene, V gene, D gene, clone size, CDR3 protein, CDR3 DNA. D genes are given only for firm matches. Only some rows state a clone size, as once, few, many or a class for expanded clones.

J gene: TRBJ2-5
V gene: TRBV7-2
D gene: .
clone size: .
CDR3 protein: CASSRVGGETQYF
CDR3 DNA: TGTGCCAGCAGCCGCGTCGGAGGAGAGACCCAGTACTTC

J gene: TRBJ2-3
V gene: TRBV5-1
D gene: TRBD2
clone size: .
CDR3 protein: CASSNPGLAGRGADTQYF
CDR3 DNA: TGCGCCAGCAGCAACCCGGGACTAGCGGGGAGAGGAGCAGATACGCAGTATTTT

J gene: TRBJ2-3
V gene: TRBV6-6
D gene: .
clone size: .
CDR3 protein: CASSLYFNTQYF
CDR3 DNA: TGTGCCAGCAGTTTGTACTTTAATACGCAGTATTTT

J gene: TRBJ2-5
V gene: TRBV2
D gene: .
clone size: .
CDR3 protein: CASSTGETQYF
CDR3 DNA: TGTGCCAGCAGTACCGGAGAGACCCAGTACTTC

J gene: TRBJ1-1
V gene: TRBV6-6
D gene: .
clone size: .
CDR3 protein: CASSLPNTEAFF
CDR3 DNA: TGTGCCAGCAGTTTACCCAACACTGAAGCTTTCTTT

J gene: TRBJ2-7
V gene: TRBV4-2
D gene: TRBD1
clone size: .
CDR3 protein: CASSSRTGHNEQYF
CDR3 DNA: TGTGCCAGCAGCTCCCGGACAGGGCACAACGAGCAGTACTTC

J gene: TRBJ1-2
V gene: TRBV7-2
D gene: .
clone size: .
CDR3 protein: CASSLGREGYGYTF
CDR3 DNA: TGTGCCAGCAGCTTAGGCCGGGAAGGCTATGGCTACACCTTC

J gene: TRBJ2-2
V gene: TRBV7-2
D gene: TRBD2
clone size: .
CDR3 protein: CASSSGTSYPGELFF
CDR3 DNA: TGTGCCAGCAGCTCTGGGACTAGTTATCCCGGGGAGCTGTTTTTT

J gene: TRBJ2-7
V gene: TRBV7-8
D gene: TRBD2
clone size: .
CDR3 protein: CASSFDRGVYEQYF
CDR3 DNA: TGTGCCAGCAGCTTTGACCGGGGGGTCTACGAGCAGTACTTC

J gene: TRBJ1-4
V gene: TRBV10-2
D gene: .
clone size: .
CDR3 protein: CASSDQGSREKLFF
CDR3 DNA: TGCGCCAGCAGTGATCAGGGAAGTCGAGAAAAACTGTTTTTT

J gene: TRBJ2-1
V gene: TRBV5-1
D gene: TRBD2
clone size: .
CDR3 protein: CASSGLAGAYNEQFF
CDR3 DNA: TGCGCCAGCAGCGGACTAGCGGGAGCTTACAATGAGCAGTTCTTC

J gene: TRBJ2-1
V gene: TRBV30
D gene: .
clone size: .
CDR3 protein: CAWTPIPASEQFF
CDR3 DNA: TGTGCCTGGACTCCTATTCCGGCCAGTGAGCAGTTCTTC

J gene: TRBJ2-7
V gene: TRBV25-1
D gene: .
clone size: .
CDR3 protein: CASSELDREGEQYF
CDR3 DNA: TGTGCCAGCAGTGAATTAGACAGGGAGGGCGAGCAGTACTTC

J gene: TRBJ2-4
V gene: TRBV4-3
D gene: .
clone size: .
CDR3 protein: CASSQEVANIQYF
CDR3 DNA: TGCGCCAGCAGCCAAGAGGTGGCAAACATTCAGTACTTC

J gene: TRBJ2-1
V gene: TRBV7-9
D gene: .
clone size: .
CDR3 protein: CASSFYRLGAYNEQFF
CDR3 DNA: TGTGCCAGCAGCTTCTACCGACTCGGGGCCTACAATGAGCAGTTCTTC

J gene: TRBJ1-6
V gene: TRBV4-1
D gene: .
clone size: .
CDR3 protein: CASSPDRDYSPLHF
CDR3 DNA: TGCGCCAGCAGCCCAGACAGAGACTATTCACCCCTCCACTTT

J gene: TRBJ1-1
V gene: TRBV27
D gene: .
clone size: .
CDR3 protein: CASRKVLNTEAFF
CDR3 DNA: TGTGCCAGCAGAAAGGTCCTGAACACTGAAGCTTTCTTT

J gene: TRBJ1-1
V gene: TRBV7-8
D gene: TRBD1
clone size: .
CDR3 protein: CASSSWTGGASEAFF
CDR3 DNA: TGTGCCAGCAGCTCCTGGACAGGGGGCGCCTCTGAAGCTTTCTTT

J gene: TRBJ1-3
V gene: TRBV28
D gene: .
clone size: few
CDR3 protein: CASKKNAGNTIYF
CDR3 DNA: TGTGCCAGCAAAAAAAACGCTGGAAACACCATATATTTT

J gene: TRBJ1-5
V gene: TRBV2
D gene: .
clone size: .
CDR3 protein: CASSERASLFGNQPQHF
CDR3 DNA: TGTGCCAGCAGTGAAAGGGCTTCACTCTTCGGCAATCAGCCCCAGCATTTT

J gene: TRBJ2-1
V gene: TRBV5-4
D gene: TRBD2
clone size: few
CDR3 protein: CASSPQLAGSGNEQFF
CDR3 DNA: TGTGCCAGCAGCCCGCAACTAGCGGGTTCGGGGAATGAGCAGTTCTTC

J gene: TRBJ2-3
V gene: TRBV7-9
D gene: TRBD2
clone size: once
CDR3 protein: CASSHSRAGGSPDTQYF
CDR3 DNA: TGTGCCAGCAGCCATAGTAGGGCGGGAGGTTCCCCAGATACGCAGTATTTT

J gene: TRBJ2-7
V gene: TRBV28
D gene: TRBD1
clone size: once
CDR3 protein: CASGGRDRGTEQYF
CDR3 DNA: TGTGCCAGCGGGGGACGGGACAGGGGGACCGAGCAGTACTTC

J gene: TRBJ2-4
V gene: TRBV5-1
D gene: TRBD1
clone size: .
CDR3 protein: CASSLDRGRGLSKNIQYF
CDR3 DNA: TGCGCCAGCAGCTTGGACAGGGGCCGAGGTTTATCCAAAAACATTCAGTACTTC

J gene: TRBJ1-3
V gene: TRBV19
D gene: .
clone size: .
CDR3 protein: CASSIPRKTFSGNTIYF
CDR3 DNA: TGTGCCAGTAGTATCCCGAGGAAGACTTTCTCTGGAAACACCATATATTTT

J gene: TRBJ2-7
V gene: TRBV28
D gene: TRBD2
clone size: few
CDR3 protein: CASSYSSGVIYEQYF
CDR3 DNA: TGTGCCAGCAGTTACTCTAGCGGGGTGATCTACGAGCAGTACTTC

J gene: TRBJ1-1
V gene: TRBV29-1
D gene: TRBD1
clone size: .
CDR3 protein: CSAVRTGGTEAFF
CDR3 DNA: TGCAGCGCCGTGAGGACAGGGGGCACTGAAGCTTTCTTT

J gene: TRBJ1-2
V gene: TRBV11-3
D gene: .
clone size: .
CDR3 protein: CASILSSGGNYGYTF
CDR3 DNA: TGTGCCAGCATCCTCTCTTCGGGGGGAAACTATGGCTACACCTTC

J gene: TRBJ2-3
V gene: TRBV4-1
D gene: .
clone size: .
CDR3 protein: CASSQDRGRAEADTQYF
CDR3 DNA: TGCGCCAGCAGCCAAGATAGAGGCAGGGCGGAGGCAGATACGCAGTATTTT

J gene: TRBJ2-7
V gene: TRBV7-9
D gene: TRBD1
clone size: .
CDR3 protein: CASNSGQSSYEQYF
CDR3 DNA: TGTGCCAGCAACTCGGGACAGTCTTCCTACGAGCAGTACTTC

J gene: TRBJ2-7
V gene: TRBV28
D gene: .
clone size: .
CDR3 protein: CASSRNPRRGEGMNEQYF
CDR3 DNA: TGTGCCAGCAGCCGAAACCCTCGACGGGGCGAGGGGATGAACGAGCAGTACTTC

J gene: TRBJ2-3
V gene: TRBV5-1
D gene: .
clone size: .
CDR3 protein: CASSTYTDTQYF
CDR3 DNA: TGCGCCAGCAGCACTTACACAGATACGCAGTATTTT

J gene: TRBJ1-4
V gene: TRBV11-2
D gene: .
clone size: .
CDR3 protein: CASSFGGETNEKLFF
CDR3 DNA: TGTGCCAGCAGCTTCGGGGGGGAAACTAATGAAAAACTGTTTTTT

J gene: TRBJ2-1
V gene: TRBV7-9
D gene: TRBD2
clone size: .
CDR3 protein: CASRPRAGAYNEQFF
CDR3 DNA: TGTGCCAGCAGGCCTAGAGCGGGGGCCTACAATGAGCAGTTCTTC

J gene: TRBJ1-1
V gene: TRBV19
D gene: .
clone size: .
CDR3 protein: CASSISFRDLMNTEAFF
CDR3 DNA: TGTGCCAGTAGTATAAGTTTCAGGGATCTAATGAACACTGAAGCTTTCTTT

J gene: TRBJ1-6
V gene: TRBV9
D gene: TRBD1
clone size: once
CDR3 protein: CASSARGSYNSPLHF
CDR3 DNA: TGTGCCAGCAGCGCCAGGGGGTCCTATAATTCACCCCTCCACTTT